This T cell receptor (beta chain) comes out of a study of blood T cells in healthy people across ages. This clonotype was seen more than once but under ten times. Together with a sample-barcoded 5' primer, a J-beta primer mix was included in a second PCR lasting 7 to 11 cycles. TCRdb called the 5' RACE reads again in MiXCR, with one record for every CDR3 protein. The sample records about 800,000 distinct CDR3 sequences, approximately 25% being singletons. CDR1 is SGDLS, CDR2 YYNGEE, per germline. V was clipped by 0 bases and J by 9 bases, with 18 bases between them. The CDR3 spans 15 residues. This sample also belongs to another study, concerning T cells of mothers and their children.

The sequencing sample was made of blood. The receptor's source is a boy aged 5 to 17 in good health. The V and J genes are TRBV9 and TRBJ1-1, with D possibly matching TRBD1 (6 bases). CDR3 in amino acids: CASSVEGGHSSKAFF. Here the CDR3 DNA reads TGTGCCAGCAGCGTAGAGGGGGGGCATTCATCGAAAGCTTTCTTT.